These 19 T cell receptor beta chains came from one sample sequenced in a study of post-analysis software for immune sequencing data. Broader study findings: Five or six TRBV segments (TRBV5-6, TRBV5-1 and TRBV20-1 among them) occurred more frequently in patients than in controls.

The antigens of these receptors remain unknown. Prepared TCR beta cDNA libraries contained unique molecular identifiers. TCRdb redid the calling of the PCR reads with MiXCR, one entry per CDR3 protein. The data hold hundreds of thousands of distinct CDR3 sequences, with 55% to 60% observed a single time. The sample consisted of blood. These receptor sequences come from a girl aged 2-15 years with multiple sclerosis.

CDR3 DNA sequence: TGTGCCAGCAGCTTAGTCTTCGCTAGATCGTCGAACATTCAGTACTTC. Protein sequence: CASSLVFARSSNIQYF. V and J are TRBV11-2 and TRBJ2-4; D is unclear. V lost 1 base to trimming and J lost 7 bases, with 17 bases between them. The length of the CDR3 is 16 residues. Germline V lookup: CDR1 SGHAT, CDR2 FQNNGV.

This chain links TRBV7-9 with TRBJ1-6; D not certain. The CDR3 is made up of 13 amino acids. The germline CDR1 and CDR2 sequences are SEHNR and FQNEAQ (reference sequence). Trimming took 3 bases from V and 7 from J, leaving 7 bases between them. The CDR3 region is CASSLDSNSPLHF. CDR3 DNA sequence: TGTGCCAGCAGCTTGGATTCGAATTCACCCCTCCACTTT.

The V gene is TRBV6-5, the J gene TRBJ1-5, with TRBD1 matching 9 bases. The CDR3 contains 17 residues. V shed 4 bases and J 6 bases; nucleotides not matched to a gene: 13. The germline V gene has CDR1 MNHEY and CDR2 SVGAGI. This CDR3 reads CASSSSMGQGGSQPQHF. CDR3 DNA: TGTGCCAGCAGTTCCTCCATGGGACAGGGAGGGAGTCAGCCCCAGCATTTT.

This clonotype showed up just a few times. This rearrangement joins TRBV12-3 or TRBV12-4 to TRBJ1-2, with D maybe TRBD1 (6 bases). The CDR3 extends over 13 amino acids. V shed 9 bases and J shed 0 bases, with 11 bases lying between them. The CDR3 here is CASSGTTNYGYTF. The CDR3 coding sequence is TGTGCCAGTAGTGGGACAACTAACTATGGCTACACCTTC.

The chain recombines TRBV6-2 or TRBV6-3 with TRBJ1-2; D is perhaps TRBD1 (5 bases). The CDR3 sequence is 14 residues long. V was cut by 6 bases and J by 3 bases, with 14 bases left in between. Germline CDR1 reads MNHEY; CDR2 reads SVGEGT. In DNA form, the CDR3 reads TGTGCCAGCAGCCTCTCCCGGGACGACTATGGCTACACCTTC. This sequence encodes CASSLSRDDYGYTF.

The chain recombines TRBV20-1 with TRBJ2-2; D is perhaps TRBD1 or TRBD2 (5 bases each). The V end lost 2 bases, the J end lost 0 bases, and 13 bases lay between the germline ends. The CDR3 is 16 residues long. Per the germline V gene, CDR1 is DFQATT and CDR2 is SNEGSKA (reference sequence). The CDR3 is CSARKGADSNTGELFF. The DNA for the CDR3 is TGCAGTGCTAGAAAAGGGGCGGACTCGAACACCGGGGAGCTGTTTTTT.

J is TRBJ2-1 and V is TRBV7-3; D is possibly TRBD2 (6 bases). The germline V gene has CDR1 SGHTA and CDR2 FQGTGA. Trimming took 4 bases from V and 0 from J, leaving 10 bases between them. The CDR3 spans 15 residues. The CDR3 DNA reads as TGTGCCAGCAGCTCTAGCGCGACCTCCTACAATGAGCAGTTCTTC. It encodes CASSSSATSYNEQFF.

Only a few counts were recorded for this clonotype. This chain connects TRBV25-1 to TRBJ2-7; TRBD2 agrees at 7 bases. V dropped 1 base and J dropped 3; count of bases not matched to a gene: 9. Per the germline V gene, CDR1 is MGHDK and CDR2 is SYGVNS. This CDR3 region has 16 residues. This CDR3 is CASSEFGGRGIYEQYF. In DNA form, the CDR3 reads TGTGCCAGCAGTGAATTTGGCGGGAGAGGGATCTACGAGCAGTACTTC.

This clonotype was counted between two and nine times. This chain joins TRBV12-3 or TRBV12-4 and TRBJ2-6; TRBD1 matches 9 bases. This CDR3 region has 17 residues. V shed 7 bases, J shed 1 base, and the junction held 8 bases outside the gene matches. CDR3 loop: CASKRTGGLSGANVLTF. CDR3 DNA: TGTGCCAGCAAACGCACAGGGGGCTTGTCTGGGGCCAACGTCCTGACTTTC.

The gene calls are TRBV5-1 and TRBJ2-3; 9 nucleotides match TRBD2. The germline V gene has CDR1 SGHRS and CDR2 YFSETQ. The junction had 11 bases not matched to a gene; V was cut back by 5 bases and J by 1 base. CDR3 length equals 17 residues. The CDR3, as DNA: TGCGCCAGCAGGGCGACCGTAGCGGGAGTGGGCACAGATACGCAGTATTTT. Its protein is CASRATVAGVGTDTQYF.

The CDR3 nucleotides are TGTGCTAGTGGTTTGGTACTTTGCGGCATGAACACTGAAGCTTTCTTT. Translating gives CASGLVLCGMNTEAFF. J is TRBJ1-1 and V is TRBV12-5; D gene ambiguous. Germline V gene lookup returns CDR1 LGHNT and CDR2 FRNRAP. The CDR3 extends over 16 amino acids. Trimming left V 0 bases short and J 0 bases short, with 11 bases between.

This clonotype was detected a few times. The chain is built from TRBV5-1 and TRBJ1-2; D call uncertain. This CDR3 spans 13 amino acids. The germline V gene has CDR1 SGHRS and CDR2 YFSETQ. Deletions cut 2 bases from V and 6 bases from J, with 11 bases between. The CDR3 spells CASSLGAEDGYTF. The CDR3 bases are TGCGCCAGCAGCTTAGGTGCTGAGGATGGCTACACCTTC.

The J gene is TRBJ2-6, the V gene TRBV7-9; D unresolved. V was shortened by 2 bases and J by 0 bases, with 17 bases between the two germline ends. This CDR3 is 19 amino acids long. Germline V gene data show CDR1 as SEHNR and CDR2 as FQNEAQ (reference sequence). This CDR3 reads CASSLTVPSVNSGANVLTF. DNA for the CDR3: TGTGCCAGCAGCTTAACAGTTCCTTCCGTAAACTCTGGGGCCAACGTCCTGACTTTC.

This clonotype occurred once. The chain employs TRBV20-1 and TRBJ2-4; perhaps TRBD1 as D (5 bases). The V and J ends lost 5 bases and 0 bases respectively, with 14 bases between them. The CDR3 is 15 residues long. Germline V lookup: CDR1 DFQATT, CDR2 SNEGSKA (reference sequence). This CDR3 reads CSAQNSGKAKNIQYF. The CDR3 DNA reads TGCAGTGCTCAAAACTCAGGGAAAGCCAAAAACATTCAGTACTTC.

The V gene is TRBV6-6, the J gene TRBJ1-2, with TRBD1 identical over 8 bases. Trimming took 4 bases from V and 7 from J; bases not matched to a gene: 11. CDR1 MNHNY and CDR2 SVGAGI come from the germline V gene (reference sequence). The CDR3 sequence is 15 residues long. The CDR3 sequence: CASSFVSSGGGGYTF. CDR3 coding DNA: TGTGCCAGCAGTTTTGTTTCCTCAGGGGGCGGTGGCTACACCTTC.

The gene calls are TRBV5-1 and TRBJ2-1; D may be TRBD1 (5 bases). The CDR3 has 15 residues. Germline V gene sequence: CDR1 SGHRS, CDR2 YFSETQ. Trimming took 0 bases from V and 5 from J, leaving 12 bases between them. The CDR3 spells CASSLGQGENNEQFF. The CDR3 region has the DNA TGCGCCAGCAGCTTGGGGCAGGGTGAGAACAATGAGCAGTTCTTC.

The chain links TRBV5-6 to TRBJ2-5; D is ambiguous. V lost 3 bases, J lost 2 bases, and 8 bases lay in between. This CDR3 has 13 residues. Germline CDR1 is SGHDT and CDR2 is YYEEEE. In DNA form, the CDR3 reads TGTGCCAGCAGCTGGATGGGACAAGAGACCCAGTACTTC. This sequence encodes CASSWMGQETQYF.

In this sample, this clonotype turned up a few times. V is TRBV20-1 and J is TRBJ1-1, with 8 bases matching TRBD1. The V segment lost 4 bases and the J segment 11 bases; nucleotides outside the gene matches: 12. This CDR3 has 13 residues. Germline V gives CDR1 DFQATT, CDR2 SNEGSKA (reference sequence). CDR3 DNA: TGCAGTGCTAATCTCGCGCAGGGGGCTCGGGCTTTCTTT. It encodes CSANLAQGARAFF.

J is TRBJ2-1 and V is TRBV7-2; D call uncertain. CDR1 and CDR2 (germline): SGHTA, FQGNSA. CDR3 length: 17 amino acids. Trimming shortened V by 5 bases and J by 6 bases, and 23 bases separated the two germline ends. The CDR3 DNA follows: TGTGCCAGCAGCCGCGCCACGACGGCGCACCGGTTCAATGAGCAGTTCTTC. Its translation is CASSRATTAHRFNEQFF.